Included here is one TCR beta chain sequence, with context. Its antigen remains unidentified. The primer mix had 60 Vbeta and 13 Jbeta primers. Here immunoSEQ multiplex PCR was the method, and the copy in TCRdb shows in-frame clones only, minus some. In the table there are under 140,000 clones, over 60% of which are singletons. This sample was included in a study of cytomegalovirus exposure and HLA in healthy donors. Overall study: Earlier, fewer than 140 million unique TCR beta sequences were recovered from around 200 million T cells by an analysis.

Broader study findings: About 87% or about 30% of the time was how often most TCR beta V segments were productive, according to an earlier analysis. V- and J-gene trimming of TCR beta was linked (in a later analysis) to a missense DCLRE1C variant.

All the people who gave samples were healthy bone marrow donors. Trimming at V came to 5 bases and at J to 2 bases, leaving 14 bases not matched to a gene. Germline lookup yields CDR1 SGHTA and CDR2 FQGNSA. This CDR3 is built from 17 residues. Material for sequencing was PBMCs. V usage is TRBV7-2 and J usage is TRBJ2-5, with 7 bases fitting TRBD1. This TCR was sampled from a woman aged 55 to 70 in good health and CMV-seropositive. The CDR3 loop is CASSRPRQGIYQETQYF. Here the CDR3 DNA reads TGTGCCAGCAGCCGTCCAAGACAGGGAATATATCAAGAGACCCAGTACTTC.